These T cell receptor beta chains were read from a single sample in a study of blood T cell repertoires in COVID-19. Clones were read by immunoSEQ multiplex PCR, and TCRdb kept only the in-frame ones, dropping some. The repertoire includes tens of thousands of clones, 75% to 90% of them detected once, and roughly 5.7% sits in the top ten. The sample was peripheral blood. Receptor source: a human donor in a cohort sampled during active COVID-19. CDR3s include the opening cysteine and the closing phenylalanine or tryptophan. Each record gives: clone size, V gene, J gene, D gene, CDR3 DNA, CDR3 protein. A D gene is named only where the DNA matches it firmly. The size field is filled for only some rows; it gives once, few, many or a size class.

NA	TRBV28	TRBJ1-2	NA	TGTGCCAGCAGCTCGCTAGGGAGGGGCTATGGCTACACCTTC	CASSSLGRGYGYTF
NA	TRBV5-1	TRBJ2-2	NA	TGCGCCAGCAGCTTGGGGACTAAAGGCGGGGAGCTGTTTTTT	CASSLGTKGGELFF
NA	TRBV10-2	TRBJ1-4	NA	TGCGCCAGCAGGTCAAAGACGGAGTATAATGAAAAACTGTTTTTT	CASRSKTEYNEKLFF
NA	TRBV2	TRBJ1-4	NA	TGTGCCAGCAGCAGGGACGGGGGGGGAGAAAAACTGTTTTTT	CASSRDGGGEKLFF
once	TRBV5-5	TRBJ1-5	TRBD1	TGTGCCAGCAGCCCTACCCGACAGGGGAGCAATCAGCCCCAGCATTTT	CASSPTRQGSNQPQHF
NA	TRBV30	TRBJ1-5	NA	TGTGCCTGGCGGGAGCCCGTCTCGGGGCCCCAGCATTTT	CAWREPVSGPQHF
once	TRBV30	TRBJ1-5	NA	TGTGCCTGGGCCCCAGGTTCGACTAGCTCGGGGCGGCCCCAGCATTTT	CAWAPGSTSSGRPQHF
NA	TRBV12-2	TRBJ1-2	NA	TGTGCAAGTCGCTTAAGGTGTGGGGGTTTGGACAGAGCTAACTATGGCTACACCTTC	CASRLRCGGLDRANYGYTF
NA	TRBV18	TRBJ1-2	NA	TGTGCCAGCTCACCGGTCAGGGGAAGTAGCTATGGCTACACCTTC	CASSPVRGSSYGYTF
NA	TRBV11-2	TRBJ2-3	TRBD2	TGTGCCAGCAGACTTAGCGGGGGAGCCCCGGATACGCAGTATTTT	CASRLSGGAPDTQYF
NA	TRBV5-1	TRBJ2-2	NA	TGCGCCAGCAGCTTGTCAGGGTCTACCGGGGAGCTGTTTTTT	CASSLSGSTGELFF
NA	TRBV9	TRBJ2-2	TRBD1	TGTGCCAGCAGCGTACAGGGGACAGGGCTCGCCGGGGAGCTGTTTTTT	CASSVQGTGLAGELFF
NA	TRBV5-8	TRBJ2-5	NA	TGTGCCAGCAGCCCCCGACTAGTACAAGAGACCCAGTACTTC	CASSPRLVQETQYF
NA	TRBV5-1	TRBJ1-1	NA	TGCGCCAGCAGCTTGGGCCGGGAGGGGGGGGGCGAAGCTTTCTTT	CASSLGREGGGEAFF
NA	TRBV5-6	TRBJ2-2	NA	TGTGCCAGCAGCTTGGGTGGTACAGTCCGAACCGGGGAGCTGTTTTTT	CASSLGGTVRTGELFF
few	TRBV24-1	TRBJ1-2	NA	TGTGCCACCTCAGCCACAGGAGCCTATGGCTACACCTTC	CATSATGAYGYTF
NA	TRBV28	TRBJ1-1	NA	TGTGCCAGCAGTTTACAGGGTTGGGGGAACACTGAAGCTTTCTTT	CASSLQGWGNTEAFF
NA	TRBV30	TRBJ1-1	TRBD1	TGTGCCTGGAGTGACCAGGACAGGGACACTGAAGCTTTCTTT	CAWSDQDRDTEAFF
NA	TRBV6-6	TRBJ2-2	NA	TGTGCCAGCACCGACTCATCACGGGGTAGCACCGGGGAGCTGTTTTTT	CASTDSSRGSTGELFF
NA	TRBV3-1/TRBV3-2	TRBJ2-5	NA	TGTGCCAGCAGCCCCTGGGATGTCAGAGCCAGGGAAGAGACCCAGTACTTC	CASSPWDVRAREETQYF
NA	TRBV12-3/TRBV12-4	TRBJ1-5	NA	TGTGCCAGCTACGGGGGAAGCAATCAGCCCCAGCATTTT	CASYGGSNQPQHF
NA	TRBV7-2	TRBJ2-3	TRBD1	TGTGCCAGCAGCTTAGGGCAGGGGGCGTCAGATACGCAGTATTTT	CASSLGQGASDTQYF
NA	TRBV10-3	TRBJ2-1	TRBD1	TGTGCCATCAGGACCGACACGGGACAGGCCTACAATGAGCAGTTCTTC	CAIRTDTGQAYNEQFF
NA	TRBV6-6	TRBJ2-7	TRBD1	TGTGCCACCTCAGGGGGAACCTACGAGCAGTACTTC	CATSGGTYEQYF
once	TRBV7-2	TRBJ1-5	NA	TGTGCCAGCAGCTCCGCCCCTGGACCTGGAGGGTTTGGTCAGCCCCAGCATTTT	CASSSAPGPGGFGQPQHF
NA	TRBV5-4	TRBJ2-3	NA	TGTGCCAGCAGCTTGGCCTTGGGCGGCACAGATACGCAGTATTTT	CASSLALGGTDTQYF
NA	TRBV30	TRBJ1-5	NA	TGTGCCTGGAGTGTACAGGGAAATCAGCCCCAGCATTTT	CAWSVQGNQPQHF
few	TRBV2	TRBJ1-6	NA	TGTGCCAGCAGTACGGGGTATTCACCCCTCCACTTT	CASSTGYSPLHF
NA	TRBV27	TRBJ1-2	NA	TGTGCCAGCAGTTTAGACAGGAACTATGGCTACACCTTC	CASSLDRNYGYTF
NA	TRBV12-3/TRBV12-4	TRBJ2-5	NA	TGTGCCAGCAGTCTCCTCATAGCGGCCCAGTACTTC	CASSLLIAAQYF
NA	TRBV11-2	TRBJ2-1	NA	TGTGCCAGCAGCTTAGAGCTAGCGAGCAGCCATGAGCAGTTCTTC	CASSLELASSHEQFF
NA	TRBV6-2/TRBV6-3	TRBJ2-3	TRBD2	TGTGCCAGCAGTTTAGAAGCGGGGGGGCCCACAGATACGCAGTATTTT	CASSLEAGGPTDTQYF
NA	TRBV5-8	TRBJ2-1	NA	TGTGCCAGCAGCCTTCGCGGGACCCGATACAATGAGCAGTTCTTC	CASSLRGTRYNEQFF
once	TRBV9	TRBJ1-2	TRBD1	TGTGCCAGCAGCACAAATCGAAGAGACAGGGCGGGTATTGGCTACACCTTC	CASSTNRRDRAGIGYTF
NA	TRBV6-6	TRBJ2-5	TRBD2	TGTGCCAGCAGACGGACTAGCGGGGGCCAAGAGACCCAGTACTTC	CASRRTSGGQETQYF
NA	TRBV6-5	TRBJ1-5	NA	TGTGCCAGCAGTCCTCGGCAGGGTAGCAATCAGCCCCAGCATTTT	CASSPRQGSNQPQHF
NA	TRBV9	TRBJ2-5	TRBD2	TGTGCCAGCAGCGTCTATGGCGGGGGGCAAGAGACCCAGTACTTC	CASSVYGGGQETQYF
NA	TRBV5-1	TRBJ1-1	TRBD1	TGCGCCAGCAGGGAGGGGGCCTTGGGGAACACTGAAGCTTTCTTT	CASREGALGNTEAFF
NA	TRBV2	TRBJ2-7	NA	TGTGCCAGCAGGGACTATGGGGCCAGCTACGAGCAGTACTTC	CASRDYGASYEQYF
once	TRBV6-6	TRBJ1-1	TRBD1	TGTGCCAGCAGCGGCTCACAGGGGGAAGCTTTCTTT	CASSGSQGEAFF
NA	TRBV7-2	TRBJ1-2	NA	TGTGCCAGCAGCCGCCTTTTACAGGGAGGCTACACCTTC	CASSRLLQGGYTF
NA	TRBV4-1	TRBJ1-4	NA	TGCGCCAGCAGCCAACAGGGAGGCTGGGGTGAAAAACTGTTTTTT	CASSQQGGWGEKLFF
NA	TRBV5-1	TRBJ1-1	NA	TGCGCCAGCAGCTTTGACTACAAGAACACTGAAGCTTTCTTT	CASSFDYKNTEAFF
NA	TRBV11-2	TRBJ2-2	TRBD1	TGTGCCAGCAGCTTGGGACAGACACACCGGGGCACCGGGGAGCTGTTTTTT	CASSLGQTHRGTGELFF
NA	TRBV6-5	TRBJ1-2	TRBD1	TGTGCCAGCACCGTGATACAGGGGGCCGGCTACACCTTC	CASTVIQGAGYTF
NA	TRBV23-1	TRBJ1-4	NA	TGCGCCAGCAGTCAATCAGACTGCTTTTTT	CASSQSDCFF
NA	TRBV7-2	TRBJ2-7	NA	TGTGCCAGCAGCTTGGACAGATACTACGAGCAGTACTTC	CASSLDRYYEQYF
NA	TRBV7-2	TRBJ2-3	NA	TGTGCCAGCAGGCCCTATGCCAGCACAGATACGCAGTATTTT	CASRPYASTDTQYF
NA	TRBV4-3	TRBJ2-5	TRBD2	TGCGCCAGCAGCCAAGAACTAGCGGGGAGGGAGACCCAGTACTTC	CASSQELAGRETQYF
NA	TRBV4-1	TRBJ2-3	NA	TGCGCCAGCAGCCAAGACTTACTCTCAGGGAAGAGTACAGATACGCAGTATTTT	CASSQDLLSGKSTDTQYF
NA	TRBV7-2	TRBJ2-6	TRBD1	TGTGCCAGCAGCCCGAGGACAGGGGCCGGGGCCAACGTCCTGACTTTC	CASSPRTGAGANVLTF
NA	TRBV10-3	TRBJ1-1	NA	TGTGCCATCAGCATGCGTACTCGGGAGAACACTGAAGCTTTCTTT	CAISMRTRENTEAFF
NA	TRBV2	TRBJ2-3	TRBD1	TGTGCCAGTTCCCTGGACAGGGGCGCAGATACGCAGTATTTT	CASSLDRGADTQYF